Presented here are 32 T cell receptor beta chains from one specimen sequenced in a study of OX40 agonist ivuxolimab in advanced cancers. Only in-frame clones appear in the TCRdb table, and some are missing; sequencing was by immunoSEQ multiplex PCR. Here the sample spans 60,000 to 80,000 clones, 75% to 90% being singletons. The input for sequencing was CD4+ or CD8+ T cells sorted from blood, taken in a trial of the OX40 agonist ivuxolimab. The receptors were sampled from an adult with an advanced solid tumor such as melanoma, head and neck, liver or kidney cancer.

V gene TRBV7-9 combines with J gene TRBJ2-3; perhaps TRBD2 as D (6 bases). V shed 8 bases and J shed 6 bases, with 9 bases lying between them. This CDR3 has 11 residues. The germline V gene has CDR1 SEHNR and CDR2 FQNEAQ (reference sequence). The CDR3 is CASALADTQYF. CDR3 nucleotides: TGTGCCAGCGCCCTAGCGGATACGCAGTATTTT.

This sequence joins TRBV7-9 and TRBJ1-4; a possible D gene is TRBD1 (5 bases). V was cut by 9 bases and J by 8 bases, with 16 bases left in between. The length of the CDR3 is 13 residues. Per germline, CDR1 SEHNR and CDR2 FQNEAQ (reference sequence). CDR3 in amino acids: CASTTNWDEKLFF. CDR3 nucleotide sequence: TGTGCCAGTACGACGAACTGGGACGAAAAACTGTTTTTT. The entire variable domain, with the rest obtained from reference TRBV7-9 and TRBJ1-4, is as follows: DTGVSQNPRHKITKRGQNVTFRCDPISEHNRLYWYRQTLGQGPEFLTYFQNEAQLEKSRLLSDRFSAERPKGSFSTLEIQRTEQGDSAMYLCASTTNWDEKLFFGSGTQLSVL.

There are a few counts of this clone. The CDR3 is CASSLGNRYEQYF. Here the CDR3 DNA reads TGTGCCAGCAGCTTAGGCAATCGCTACGAGCAGTACTTC. This chain connects TRBV7-6 to TRBJ2-7; D is undetermined. The CDR3 has 13 amino acids. Trimming cost V 1 base and J 3 bases, with 7 bases left between them. Germline CDR1 SGHVS, CDR2 FNYEAQ.

CDR3: CASREGTENTEAFF. The CDR3 DNA follows: TGCGCCAGCAGGGAGGGGACAGAGAACACTGAAGCTTTCTTT. The chain is built from TRBV5-1 and TRBJ1-1; 7 positions agree with TRBD1. Trimming removed 5 bases from V and 1 base from J; junction bases left unmatched: 5. CDR1 and CDR2 (germline): SGHRS, YFSETQ. This CDR3 has 14 amino acids.

The rearrangement uses TRBV7-6 and TRBJ1-1; TRBD1 matches at 7 bases. Germline loops: CDR1 SGHVS, CDR2 FNYEAQ. The V gene end was trimmed by 5 bases and the J gene end by 0 bases; junction bases not matched to a gene: 6. CDR3 length equals 15 residues. The DNA of the CDR3 is TGTGCCAGCAGCGACCCTGGGACAGTGAACACTGAAGCTTTCTTT. Its translation: CASSDPGTVNTEAFF.

This chain uses TRBV18 with TRBJ1-6; 11 positions agree with TRBD1. The CDR3 contains 13 residues. J was trimmed by 8 bases and V by 6 bases; bases with no gene match: 0. The V gene's germline CDR1 is KGHSH and CDR2 LQKENI. As DNA, the CDR3 is TGTGCCAGCTCGGGACAGGGGGATTCACCCCTCCACTTT. This encodes CASSGQGDSPLHF.

The V gene is TRBV5-6, the J gene TRBJ1-4; D unclear. The CDR3 is made up of 16 amino acids. Per germline, CDR1 SGHDT and CDR2 YYEEEE. Trimming stripped 2 bases from V and 5 bases from J, with 16 bases between. The chain's CDR3 is CASSFSQLPLNEKLFF. In DNA, the CDR3 is TGTGCCAGCAGCTTTTCACAGCTACCGTTAAATGAAAAACTGTTTTTT.

This chain joins TRBV27 and TRBJ2-3; TRBD2 matches 7 bases. The junction had 0 bases not matched to a gene; V was cut back by 2 bases and J by 1 base. Germline V gives CDR1 MNHEY, CDR2 SMNVEV (reference sequence). This CDR3 contains 14 residues. The CDR3 region has the DNA TGTGCCAGCAGTTTACGGGGGGGCACAGATACGCAGTATTTT. Translating gives CASSLRGGTDTQYF.

This clone appeared once. The chain combines TRBV7-2 with TRBJ1-1, with D hard to call. The CDR3 has 14 residues. Trimming shortened V by 2 bases and J by 0 bases, and 7 bases separated the two germline ends. Germline lookup yields CDR1 SGHTA and CDR2 FQGNSA. The CDR3 loop is CASSLREMNTEAFF. CDR3 DNA: TGTGCCAGCAGCTTAAGAGAAATGAACACTGAAGCTTTCTTT.

The CDR3, as DNA: TGTGCCACCAGCAGAGAAGGGCCCCAGCATTTT. As protein: CATSREGPQHF. J is TRBJ1-5 and V is TRBV15; D is unclear. Trimming removed 0 bases at V and 9 bases at J, with 3 bases between. The CDR3 loop spans 11 amino acids. CDR1 is LNHNV and CDR2 is YYDKDF in the germline V gene (reference sequence).

V and J are TRBV5-1 and TRBJ2-3; D perhaps matches TRBD2 (6 bases). The CDR3 length is 15 residues. V lost 1 base and J 1 base, leaving 10 bases between the germline ends. Germline assignment: CDR1 SGHRS and CDR2 YFSETQ. For the CDR3, the DNA is TGCGCCAGCAGCTTGCAGGGCGGGGGCACAGATACGCAGTATTTT. Protein product: CASSLQGGGTDTQYF.

The rearrangement links TRBV11-2 to TRBJ1-3, with 7 bases lining up with TRBD1. This CDR3 is 16 amino acids long. V was pared by 5 bases and J by 4 bases, with 11 bases of the junction left unmatched. Germline V gene data show CDR1 as SGHAT and CDR2 as FQNNGV. The CDR3: CASSPRQGGGGNTIYF. Here the CDR3 DNA reads TGTGCCAGCAGCCCCCGACAGGGAGGGGGCGGAAACACCATATATTTT.

This clone rates as medium-sized. V is TRBV2 and J is TRBJ1-1, with D unresolved. Germline V gene sequence: CDR1 SNHLY, CDR2 FYNNEI. The CDR3 consists of 13 residues. Trimming stripped 3 bases from V and 8 bases from J, with 13 bases between. CDR3 residues: CASSEERHEEAFF. CDR3 coding DNA: TGTGCCAGCAGTGAGGAACGTCATGAAGAAGCTTTCTTT.

In this sample, this clone turned up a few times. The J gene is TRBJ2-5, the V gene TRBV5-1; tentatively, D is TRBD2 (5 bases). Between the trimmed V and J ends, which lost 6 bases and 0 bases, there was a span of 12 bases. The germline V gene encodes CDR1 SGHRS and CDR2 YFSETQ. The CDR3 is 14 residues long. CDR3 region: CASTSYGNQETQYF. The CDR3 DNA reads as TGCGCCAGCACCTCCTACGGGAACCAAGAGACCCAGTACTTC. Together with reference TRBV5-1 and TRBJ2-5, the CDR3 gives the full variable domain: KAGVTQTPRYLIKTRGQQVTLSCSPISGHRSVSWYQQTPGQGLQFLFEYFSETQRNKGNFPGRFSGRQFSNSRSEMNVSTLELGDSALYLCASTSYGNQETQYFGPGTRLLVL.

This clone came up once. The chain links TRBV18 to TRBJ2-7; TRBD1 matches 8 bases. Looked up from germline, CDR1 is KGHSH and CDR2 is LQKENI. Losses at the gene ends were 5 bases for V and 0 bases for J; bases not matched to a gene: 3. The CDR3 runs to 14 residues. The CDR3 sequence is CASSNGQGSYEQYF. In DNA form, the CDR3 reads TGTGCCAGCTCAAACGGACAGGGCTCCTACGAGCAGTACTTC.

This chain joins TRBV6-5 and TRBJ1-1, with D hard to call. CDR3 length: 13 amino acids. Germline CDR1 reads MNHEY; CDR2 reads SVGAGI. V gave up 6 bases and J gave up 3 bases, with 11 bases separating them. In DNA, the CDR3 is TGTGCCAGCAGGGGCCGGACGTACACTGAAGCTTTCTTT. As protein: CASRGRTYTEAFF.

The chain uses TRBV10-3 and TRBJ1-1, with a tentative D call TRBD1 (6 bases). The CDR3 covers 11 residues. The V gene lost 7 bases and the J gene lost 6 bases, with 9 bases spanning the gap. Germline V CDR1 and CDR2: ENHRY, SYGVKD. The CDR3 nucleotides read TGTGCCATCAAGGGGGAATCTGAAGCTTTCTTT. It specifies CAIKGESEAFF.

This chain uses TRBV19 with TRBJ1-5; 7 nucleotides align to TRBD1. V shed 4 bases and J 0 bases; nucleotides not matched to a gene: 6. Germline lookup yields CDR1 LNHDA and CDR2 SQIVND (reference sequence). CDR3 length equals 16 residues. In DNA form, the CDR3 reads TGTGCCAGTAGTAGTCGGACAGGTTTTAGCAATCAGCCCCAGCATTTT. Protein product: CASSSRTGFSNQPQHF.

The chain employs TRBV7-9 and TRBJ2-7; 10 bases are shared with TRBD1. Germline trimming cut 2 bases from V and 3 bases from J; bases unmatched to any gene: 4. CDR1 is SEHNR and CDR2 is FQNEAQ in the germline V gene (reference sequence). The CDR3 runs to 15 residues. This chain's CDR3 is CASSLPGQGNYEQYF. CDR3 nucleotide sequence: TGTGCCAGCAGCTTACCGGGACAGGGGAACTACGAGCAGTACTTC.

The chain has TRBV7-2 and TRBJ1-2, with 7 nucleotides matching TRBD1. The CDR3 is 13 amino acids. In germline, CDR1 is SGHTA, CDR2 FQGNSA. V lost 5 bases, J lost 8 bases, and 8 bases stayed unmatched. DNA for the CDR3: TGTGCCAGCAGCGATCGACAGGGTAGGGGCTACACCTTC. It is translated as CASSDRQGRGYTF. The full variable domain, rest sourced from reference TRBV7-2 and TRBJ1-2, is GAGVSQSPSNKVTEKGKDVELRCDPISGHTALYWYRQSLGQGLEFLIYFQGNSAPDKSGLPSDRFSAERTGGSVSTLTIQRTQQEDSAVYLCASSDRQGRGYTFGSGTRLTVV.

The chain combines TRBV28 with TRBJ1-2; TRBD1 matches at 8 bases. Losses at the gene ends were 8 bases for V and 8 bases for J; bases not matched to a gene: 16. This CDR3 contains 15 residues. Looked up from germline, CDR1 is MDHEN and CDR2 is SYDVKM. As DNA, the CDR3 is TGTGCCAGCTCCGGGACAGGTCCCTCCGTGCGGGGCTACACCTTC. This translates into CASSGTGPSVRGYTF.

The chain recombines TRBV9 with TRBJ2-5; D is unresolved. This CDR3 comprises 14 residues. The V end was cut by 1 base, the J end by 2 bases, with 9 bases between. Germline-derived CDR1 and CDR2 are SGDLS and YYNGEE. The chain's CDR3 is CASSVTVGQETQYF. The CDR3 DNA sequence: TGTGCCAGCAGCGTAACAGTCGGGCAAGAGACCCAGTACTTC.

V is TRBV7-3 and J is TRBJ2-5, with unresolved D. Trimming took off 2 bases at V and 5 bases at J, with 9 bases between the two ends. This CDR3 spans 13 amino acids. The germline V gene has CDR1 SGHTA and CDR2 FQGTGA. Here the CDR3 DNA reads TGTGCCAGCAGCTTAGGACGTCGGGAGACCCAGTACTTC. It yields the protein CASSLGRRETQYF. The variable domain in full, with the rest retrieved from reference TRBV7-3 and TRBJ2-5, is GAGVSQTPSNKVTEKGKYVELRCDPISGHTALYWYRQSLGQGPEFLIYFQGTGAADDSGLPNDRFFAVRPEGSVSTLKIQRTERGDSAVYLCASSLGRRETQYFGPGTRLLVL.

This rearrangement joins TRBV18 to TRBJ2-1; D may be TRBD2 (6 bases). The germline gives CDR1 KGHSH, CDR2 LQKENI. The germline V and J ends were trimmed by 2 bases and 1 base, with 9 bases remaining between them. The length of the CDR3 is 15 residues. This CDR3 is CASSPETSSYNEQFF. As DNA, the CDR3 is TGTGCCAGCTCACCAGAGACTAGTTCCTACAATGAGCAGTTCTTC. Based on the CDR3 plus reference TRBV18 and TRBJ2-1, the full variable domain is NAGVMQNPRHLVRRRGQEARLRCSPMKGHSHVYWYRQLPEEGLKFMVYLQKENIIDESGMPKERFSAEFPKEGPSILRIQQVVRGDSAAYFCASSPETSSYNEQFFGPGTRLTVL.

This chain uses TRBV6-6 with TRBJ2-3; D is possibly TRBD1 or TRBD2 (5 bases each). This CDR3 spans 15 amino acids. Per germline, CDR1 MNHNY and CDR2 SVGAGI (reference sequence). The ends were cut back, 8 bases at V and 6 bases at J, with 21 bases in the middle. The CDR3 sequence: CASQTRAGMRDTQYF. The CDR3 DNA reads TGTGCCAGCCAAACGAGGGCAGGGATGAGGGATACGCAGTATTTT.

The chain carries TRBV7-2 and TRBJ1-1; D might be TRBD1 (5 bases). The CDR3 is 16 amino acids. V gave up 1 base and J gave up 5 bases, with 17 bases separating them. CDR1 and CDR2 from the germline V gene are SGHTA and FQGNSA. Here the CDR3 reads CASSLDSGGIRTEAFF. The CDR3 coding sequence is TGTGCCAGCAGCTTAGATTCGGGGGGGATAAGGACTGAAGCTTTCTTT.

The rearrangement uses TRBV19 and TRBJ1-1, with 7 bases aligning to TRBD1. The CDR3 length is 16 residues. Losses at the gene ends were 7 bases for V and 4 bases for J; bases not matched to a gene: 15. Germline V CDR1 and CDR2: LNHDA, SQIVND (reference sequence). CDR3 coding DNA: TGTGCCAGTACCCTATCGGCAGGGGGATGGGGCACTGAAGCTTTCTTT. Encoded protein: CASTLSAGGWGTEAFF.

The chain has TRBV5-1 and TRBJ1-4; 9 bases map to TRBD1. J lost 6 bases, V lost 1 base, and 4 bases had no gene match. The germline CDR1 and CDR2 sequences are SGHRS and YFSETQ. The CDR3 is 15 amino acids. The CDR3: CASSLTGQGHEKLFF. In DNA, the CDR3 is TGCGCCAGCAGCTTGACGGGACAGGGCCATGAAAAACTGTTTTTT.

This chain links TRBV30 with TRBJ1-2; D might be TRBD1 (6 bases). V lost 0 bases to trimming and J lost 7 bases, with 12 bases between them. Germline assignment: CDR1 GTSNPN and CDR2 SVGIG (reference sequence). The CDR3 has 13 amino acids. The CDR3 region is CAWSVQGLLGYTF. The CDR3 DNA follows: TGTGCCTGGAGTGTACAGGGCCTCCTTGGCTACACCTTC.

The V call is TRBV7-2, the J call TRBJ1-4; D remains unclear. This CDR3 region has 14 residues. The ends were cut back, 5 bases at V and 8 bases at J, with 15 bases in the middle. Germline V gives CDR1 SGHTA, CDR2 FQGNSA. The CDR3 reads CASSRGRGGEKLFF. In DNA, the CDR3 is TGTGCCAGCAGCCGAGGCCGGGGAGGGGAAAAACTGTTTTTT.

This chain links TRBV6-4 with TRBJ1-2; 11 bases agree with TRBD1. The germline V gene encodes CDR1 MRHNA and CDR2 SNTAGT. The CDR3 runs to 14 residues. The V segment lost 6 bases and the J segment 3 bases; nucleotides outside the gene matches: 3. Written as DNA, the CDR3 is TGTGCCAGCAGCCTGGACAGGGGGCACTATGGCTACACCTTC. Protein sequence: CASSLDRGHYGYTF.

This rearrangement joins TRBV29-1 to TRBJ2-4; D possibly uses TRBD1 or TRBD2 (5 bases each). Germline V gene lookup returns CDR1 SQVTM and CDR2 ANQGSEA. V was cut by 1 base and J by 7 bases, with 11 bases left in between. This CDR3 region has 13 residues. CDR3: CSVEGRDGNIQYF. The CDR3, as DNA: TGCAGCGTTGAAGGCAGGGACGGGAACATTCAGTACTTC.